This TCR beta chain was observed in a study of cytomegalovirus exposure and HLA in healthy donors. Germline CDR1 LGHNA, CDR2 YNFKEQ. CDR3 length equals 15 residues. V was cut by 1 base and J by 0 bases, with 9 bases left in between. The PCR made use of 60 Vbeta and 13 Jbeta primers. Assay used: immunoSEQ multiplex PCR; TCRdb lists only in-frame clones, some missing. The sample has almost 65,000 clones, about three quarters seen once. This clone occurred a few times. The target antigen is unknown. General study results and limits: Later analysis suggested links between common viral pathogens and several top significant clusters. Presence/absence analyses supposed approximately even sequencing depth among donors.

This sequence joins TRBV4-2 and TRBJ1-1; a weak D match, TRBD1 (5 bases). This TCR came from a male donor in good health and CMV-seropositive. Sequenced input: PBMCs. The CDR3 here is CASSQASGMNTEAFF. The CDR3 DNA reads as TGTGCCAGCAGCCAAGCTTCAGGGATGAACACTGAAGCTTTCTTT.